This T cell receptor (beta chain) was sequenced for a study of T cell changes during pregnancy in multiple sclerosis. Germline V gives CDR1 LNHNV, CDR2 YYDKDF (reference sequence). The CDR3 extends over 15 amino acids. Trimming removed 1 base from V and 4 bases from J, with 10 bases in between. The repertoire was sequenced with immunoSEQ multiplex PCR; TCRdb's copy has only in-frame clones and lacks some. The sample lists about 28,000 clones; around 89% were seen once. The specimen was CD4+ T cells from peripheral blood mononuclear cells, collected in the first trimester of pregnancy. The TCR originated in a female donor in good health, enrolled as a control in a pregnancy study. The chain joins TRBV15 to TRBJ2-2; maybe TRBD2 (5 bases). The CDR3 here is CATSRAASSTGELFF. In DNA form, the CDR3 reads TGTGCCACCAGCAGAGCGGCTAGCAGCACCGGGGAGCTGTTTTTT. The variable domain in full, with the rest retrieved from reference TRBV15 and TRBJ2-2, is DAMVIQNPRYQVTQFGKPVTLSCSQTLNHNVMYWYQQKSSQAPKLLFHYYDKDFNNEADTPDNFQSRRPNTSFCFLDIRSPGLGDTAMYLCATSRAASSTGELFFGEGSRLTVL.